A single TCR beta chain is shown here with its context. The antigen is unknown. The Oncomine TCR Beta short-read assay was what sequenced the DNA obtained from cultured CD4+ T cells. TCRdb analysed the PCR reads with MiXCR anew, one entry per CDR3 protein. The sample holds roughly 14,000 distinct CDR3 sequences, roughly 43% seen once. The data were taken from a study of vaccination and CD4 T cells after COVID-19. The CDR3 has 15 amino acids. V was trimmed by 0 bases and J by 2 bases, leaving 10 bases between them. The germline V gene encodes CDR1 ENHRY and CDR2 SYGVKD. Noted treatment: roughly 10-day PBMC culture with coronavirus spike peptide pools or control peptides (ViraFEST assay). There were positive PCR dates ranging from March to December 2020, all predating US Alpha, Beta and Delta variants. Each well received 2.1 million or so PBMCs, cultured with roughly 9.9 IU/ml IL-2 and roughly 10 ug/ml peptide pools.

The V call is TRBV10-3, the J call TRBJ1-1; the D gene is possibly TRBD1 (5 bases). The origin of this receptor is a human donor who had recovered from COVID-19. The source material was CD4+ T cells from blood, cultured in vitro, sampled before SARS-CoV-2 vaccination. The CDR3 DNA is TGTGCCATCAGTGAGTCGGGGACTCGAAACACTGAAGCTTTCTTT. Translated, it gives CAISESGTRNTEAFF.